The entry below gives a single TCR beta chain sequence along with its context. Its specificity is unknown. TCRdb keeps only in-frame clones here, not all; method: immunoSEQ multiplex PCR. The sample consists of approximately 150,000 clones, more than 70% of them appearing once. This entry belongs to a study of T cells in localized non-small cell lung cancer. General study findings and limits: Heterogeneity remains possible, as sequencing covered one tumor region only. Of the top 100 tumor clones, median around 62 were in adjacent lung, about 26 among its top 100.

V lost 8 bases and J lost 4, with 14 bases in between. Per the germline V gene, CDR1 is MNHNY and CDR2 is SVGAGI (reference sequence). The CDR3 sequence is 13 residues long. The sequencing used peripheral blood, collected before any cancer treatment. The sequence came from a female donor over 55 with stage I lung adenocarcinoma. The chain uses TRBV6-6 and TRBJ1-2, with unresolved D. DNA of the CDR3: TGTGCCAGCCGCCGAGGCCAGGTCTATGGCTACACCTTC. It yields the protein CASRRGQVYGYTF.